This T cell receptor beta chain was documented in a study of T-cell memory formation after mild COVID-19. Whole-study results and caveats: A second wave of clones peaked on day 37, and their SARS-CoV-2 specificity went unconfirmed.

The CDR3 length is 14 residues. The germline V gene has CDR1 MGHRA and CDR2 YSYEKL. V lost 1 base, J lost 3 bases, and 2 bases stayed unmatched. In its sample, this clonotype was seen a few times. Antigen: not known. TCRdb itself ran the 5' RACE reads through MiXCR, one entry per CDR3 protein. The sample includes hundreds of thousands of distinct CDR3 sequences, approximately 19% of them seen just once. The chain links TRBV4-1 to TRBJ1-2; 7 nucleotides line up with TRBD1. This TCR was recovered from a man younger than 35 who had mild COVID-19 (a few samples of this study predate the infection). Cell type and time point are not known. The sequencing input was PBMCs or a T cell subset sorted from them (not recorded which). DNA for the CDR3: TGCGCCAGCAGCCAAGCCGGGACAGACTATGGCTACACCTTC. It codes for CASSQAGTDYGYTF.